Shown below are 11 T cell receptor beta chains from a single sample sequenced in a study of cytomegalovirus exposure and HLA in healthy donors. Only in-frame clones appear in the TCRdb table, and some are missing; sequencing was by immunoSEQ multiplex PCR. The table has roughly 150,000 clones, around 96% seen once. Sequencing was carried out using PBMCs. The source is a woman under 30 in good health and CMV-seronegative.

This clone has only one observation. The V gene is TRBV4-1, the J gene TRBJ1-2, with 7 nucleotides matching TRBD1. J lost 4 bases, V lost 2 bases, and 7 bases had no gene match. Germline loops: CDR1 MGHRA, CDR2 YSYEKL. CDR3 length: 15 residues. The CDR3 DNA reads TGCGCCAGCAGCCAAAACAGGGGAGACGGCTATGGCTACACCTTC. Translated: CASSQNRGDGYGYTF.

This chain connects TRBV5-4 to TRBJ2-3; 9 bases fit TRBD2. The CDR3 runs 18 residues. CDR1 is SGHNT, CDR2 YYREEE, per germline (reference sequence). The junction had 10 bases not matched to a gene; V was cut back by 2 bases and J by 0 bases. The CDR3 nucleotides are TGTGCCAGCAGCTTAAGCCCGCTCCTAGCGGGGAGCACAGATACGCAGTATTTT. It is translated as CASSLSPLLAGSTDTQYF.

V is TRBV7-9 and J is TRBJ1-5; 7 nucleotides match TRBD1. Germline assignment: CDR1 SEHNR and CDR2 FQNEAQ (reference sequence). V was clipped by 5 bases and J by 4 bases; unmatched bases: 8. The length of the CDR3 is 15 residues. The CDR3 coding sequence is TGTGCCAGCAGCCTAGGGGACAGTTCGAATCAGCCCCAGCATTTT. This sequence encodes CASSLGDSSNQPQHF.

The V gene is TRBV5-6, the J gene TRBJ1-2; a possible D gene is TRBD1 (6 bases). The CDR3 has 13 amino acids. V was cut by 0 bases and J by 7 bases, with 10 bases left in between. The germline V gene encodes CDR1 SGHDT and CDR2 YYEEEE. The CDR3: CASSLGQVGGYTF. The DNA of the CDR3 is TGTGCCAGCAGCTTGGGACAGGTTGGTGGCTACACCTTC.

The chain carries TRBV4-1 and TRBJ1-4; the match to TRBD1 covers 11 bases. V trimming: 1 base; J trimming: 7 bases; junction bases outside the gene matches: 5. Germline CDR1 reads MGHRA; CDR2 reads YSYEKL. CDR3 length: 16 residues. The CDR3 here is CASSQGPGTGGEKLFF. The CDR3 DNA reads as TGCGCCAGCAGCCAAGGGCCTGGGACAGGGGGTGAAAAACTGTTTTTT.

The chain couples TRBV7-2 to TRBJ2-5; no firm D call. Germline V gene lookup returns CDR1 SGHTA and CDR2 FQGNSA. Trimming removed 3 bases from V and 1 base from J, with 3 bases in between. The CDR3 is 12 residues long. As DNA, the CDR3 is TGTGCCAGCAGCTTTCTCCAAGAGACCCAGTACTTC. Encoded protein: CASSFLQETQYF.

The genes are TRBV7-9 and TRBJ2-3, with no clear D. The germline V gene encodes CDR1 SEHNR and CDR2 FQNEAQ (reference sequence). The CDR3 covers 13 residues. Trimming pared 0 bases from V and 6 bases from J, leaving 7 bases between. DNA for the CDR3: TGTGCCAGCAGCTTAGCTCCCCCGGATACGCAGTATTTT. It encodes CASSLAPPDTQYF.

The V and J genes are TRBV28 and TRBJ2-7; 8 nucleotides match TRBD1. V lost 1 base and J lost 2; bases outside the gene matches: 7. Germline CDR1 and CDR2: MDHEN and SYDVKM. This CDR3 spans 16 amino acids. This chain's CDR3 is CASSLLSGTGTYEQYF. CDR3 coding DNA: TGTGCCAGCAGTTTATTATCCGGGACAGGCACCTACGAGCAGTACTTC. Complete variable domain (other parts from reference TRBV28 and TRBJ2-7): DVKVTQSSRYLVKRTGEKVFLECVQDMDHENMFWYRQDPGLGLRLIYFSYDVKMKEKGDIPEGYSVSREKKERFSLILESASTNQTSMYLCASSLLSGTGTYEQYFGPGTRLTVT.

In this sample, this clone turned up once. This chain uses TRBV29-1 with TRBJ2-4; D perhaps matches TRBD1 (5 bases). V lost 0 bases, J lost 6 bases, and 21 bases lay in between. Germline V gene sequence: CDR1 SQVTM, CDR2 ANQGSEA. CDR3 length: 17 amino acids. The DNA for the CDR3 is TGCAGCGTTGAAGATCATGAATATACAGGTCGCGGAAACATTCAGTACTTC. It encodes CSVEDHEYTGRGNIQYF.

V and J are TRBV7-6 and TRBJ2-2; possible D gene TRBD2, 5 bases. CDR1 and CDR2 (germline): SGHVS, FNYEAQ. V was clipped by 3 bases and J by 1 base, with 15 bases between them. This CDR3 has 17 amino acids. This chain's CDR3 is CASSFGLKRRNTGELFF. The CDR3 DNA reads as TGTGCCAGCAGCTTCGGACTCAAGCGTAGGAACACCGGGGAGCTGTTTTTT.

The chain combines TRBV28 with TRBJ2-3; 11 bases line up with TRBD2. Germline trimming cut 5 bases from V and 8 bases from J; bases unmatched to any gene: 9. There are 15 residues in the CDR3. Germline V gene lookup returns CDR1 MDHEN and CDR2 SYDVKM. Here the CDR3 DNA reads TGTGCCAGCAGTCCCCGACTAGCGGGGAGCGGTACGCAGTATTTT. Its protein product is CASSPRLAGSGTQYF.